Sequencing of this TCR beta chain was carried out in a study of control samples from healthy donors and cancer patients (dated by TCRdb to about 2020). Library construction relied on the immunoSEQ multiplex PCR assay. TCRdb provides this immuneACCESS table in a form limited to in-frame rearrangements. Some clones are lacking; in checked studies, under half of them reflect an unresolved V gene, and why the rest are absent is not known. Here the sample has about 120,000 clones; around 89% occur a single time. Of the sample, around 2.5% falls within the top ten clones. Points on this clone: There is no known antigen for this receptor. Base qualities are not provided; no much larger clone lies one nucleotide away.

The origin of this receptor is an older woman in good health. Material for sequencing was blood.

DNA sequence: TGCGCCAGCAGGGACAGGGCGAACACCGGGGAGCTGTTTTTT. This is translated as CASRDRANTGELFF. The sequence joins TRBV10-2 to TRBJ2-2; 8 bases in the junction line up with TRBD1. Unmatched junction bases come to 0, with V trimmed by 6 bases and J by 0 bases. CDR1 and CDR2 are drawn from the germline V gene: WSHSY, SAAADI. From its cysteine to its phenylalanine, the CDR3 spans 14 amino acids. CDR3 DNA only is kept here, 42 bases in frame from base 1.